These 14 T cell receptor beta chains share one sample of origin, sequenced in a study of CD8 T cells in Susac syndrome. RNA, at roughly 0.5 to 1 ug, was reverse transcribed with random hexamers. TCRdb redid the calling of the immunoSEQ multiplex PCR reads with MiXCR, one entry per CDR3 protein. The sample has 150,000 or so distinct CDR3 sequences, about 92% seen once. Sequenced material: CD4+ T cells from PBMCs. The receptors shown here come from a human donor in good health.

This clonotype came up once. The rearrangement links TRBV24-1 to TRBJ2-1; weak D call: TRBD2 (5 bases). The CDR3 extends over 15 amino acids. CDR1 and CDR2 (germline): KGHDR, SFDVKD. V was clipped by 0 bases and J by 6 bases, with 11 bases between them. CDR3 in amino acids: CATSDLPRGGNEQFF. The CDR3 DNA sequence: TGTGCCACCAGTGATTTGCCTCGGGGTGGCAATGAGCAGTTCTTC.

The chain uses TRBV29-1 and TRBJ2-5; no clear D gene. Deletions cut 4 bases from V and 1 base from J, with 13 bases between. Germline V gene sequence: CDR1 SQVTM, CDR2 ANQGSEA. This CDR3 region has 14 residues. DNA for the CDR3: TGCAGCGTTGTGTCGACACTTGGCCAAGAGACCCAGTACTTC. Protein: CSVVSTLGQETQYF. The variable domain in full, completed from reference TRBV29-1 and TRBJ2-5, reads SAVISQKPSRDICQRGTSLTIQCQVDSQVTMMFWYRQQPGQSLTLIATANQGSEATYESGFVIDKFPISRPNLTFSTLTVSNMSPEDSSIYLCSVVSTLGQETQYFGPGTRLLVL.

J is TRBJ1-5 and V is TRBV7-2; D gene unclear. The germline CDR1 and CDR2 sequences are SGHTA and FQGNSA. CDR3 length: 16 amino acids. Deletions cut 1 base from V and 0 bases from J, with 10 bases between. The CDR3 nucleotides read TGTGCCAGCAGCTTAGTGTCGGGTTATAGCAATCAGCCCCAGCATTTT. This sequence encodes CASSLVSGYSNQPQHF.

The rearrangement links TRBV7-2 to TRBJ2-1; D not certain. V lost 1 base, J lost 0 bases, and 10 bases lay in between. This CDR3 region has 16 residues. CDR1 is SGHTA, CDR2 FQGNSA, per germline. CDR3 nucleotide sequence: TGTGCCAGCAGCTTAGATTTTACGGCCTCCTACAATGAGCAGTTCTTC. Translating it yields CASSLDFTASYNEQFF.

In nucleotides, the CDR3 is TGCAGTGCTCCCCGGACAGGGCTACACGAGCAGTACTTC. The encoded protein is CSAPRTGLHEQYF. The V gene is TRBV20-1, the J gene TRBJ2-7; 8 bases fit TRBD1. V was clipped by 5 bases and J by 5 bases; unmatched bases: 8. The CDR3 loop spans 13 amino acids. CDR1 DFQATT and CDR2 SNEGSKA come from the germline V gene (reference sequence).

J is TRBJ2-7 and V is TRBV6-5, with 10 bases lining up with TRBD1. The length of the CDR3 is 14 residues. V dropped 5 bases and J dropped 1; count of bases not matched to a gene: 2. Germline values: CDR1 MNHEY, CDR2 SVGAGI. The CDR3 nucleotides read TGTGCCAGCAGTGCGGACAGGGGGTCCTACGAGCAGTACTTC. Translated, it gives CASSADRGSYEQYF.

The rearrangement links TRBV5-1 to TRBJ2-5; D remains unclear. Germline V gives CDR1 SGHRS, CDR2 YFSETQ. The CDR3 totals 12 residues. With 4 bases removed from V and 1 base from J, the gap between germline ends came to 5 bases. The CDR3 DNA is TGCGCCAGCAGCATACTCCAAGAGACCCAGTACTTC. Protein: CASSILQETQYF.

The genes are TRBV4-2 and TRBJ2-3; 13 bases agree with TRBD2. The CDR3 runs to 17 residues. CDR1 LGHNA and CDR2 YNFKEQ come from the germline V gene. V was pared by 0 bases and J by 7 bases, with 7 bases of the junction left unmatched. The CDR3: CASSQEGTSGALNTQYF. In DNA, the CDR3 is TGTGCCAGCAGCCAAGAAGGGACTAGCGGGGCCCTGAATACGCAGTATTTT.

The gene calls are TRBV19 and TRBJ2-5; 7 nucleotides agree with TRBD1. V shed 2 bases, J shed 2 bases, and the junction held 5 bases outside the gene matches. This CDR3 is built from 15 residues. Germline-derived CDR1 and CDR2 are LNHDA and SQIVND (reference sequence). CDR3: CASSISRGQQETQYF. DNA of the CDR3: TGTGCCAGTAGTATATCAAGGGGACAGCAAGAGACCCAGTACTTC.

The chain employs TRBV5-1 and TRBJ2-2; D unclear. Trimming took 5 bases from V and 1 from J, leaving 12 bases between them. Germline CDR1 is SGHRS and CDR2 is YFSETQ. The CDR3 is 15 amino acids. The CDR3 DNA follows: TGCGCCAGCAGAGGGCAGGTTCAGAACACCGGGGAGCTGTTTTTT. Its protein is CASRGQVQNTGELFF.

The chain couples TRBV21-1 to TRBJ1-2. TRBV21-1 is classified as a pseudogene. This CDR3 comprises 14 residues. Here the CDR3 reads CASSKVQANYGYTF. The CDR3 DNA is TGTGCCAGCAGCAAAGTTCAAGCTAACTATGGCTACACCTTC.

The rearrangement uses TRBV24-1 and TRBJ2-2; 9 positions match TRBD1. The CDR3 has 18 amino acids. Trimming took 0 bases from V and 3 from J; bases not matched to a gene: 7. In germline, CDR1 is KGHDR, CDR2 SFDVKD. CDR3 DNA sequence: TGTGCCACCAGTGATTTGTTCCCGACAGGGGGACACACCGGGGAGCTGTTTTTT. Protein product: CATSDLFPTGGHTGELFF.

This chain joins TRBV20-1 and TRBJ2-7, with D unresolved. CDR3 length: 11 amino acids. Germline CDR1 is DFQATT and CDR2 is SNEGSKA (reference sequence). V was shortened by 4 bases and J by 5 bases, with 9 bases between the two germline ends. CDR3 protein: CSAKVGDEQYF. CDR3 bases: TGCAGTGCTAAGGTTGGGGACGAGCAGTACTTC.

This rearrangement joins TRBV5-1 to TRBJ2-7, with D unresolved. Trimming removed 0 bases from V and 1 base from J, with 8 bases in between. This CDR3 is built from 14 residues. From germline, CDR1 is SGHRS and CDR2 YFSETQ. The CDR3: CASSLAYGSYEQYF. CDR3 nucleotide sequence: TGCGCCAGCAGCTTGGCCTACGGATCCTACGAGCAGTACTTC.